A single sample gave rise to the 14 T cell receptor beta chains below, sequenced in a study of blood T cell repertoires in COVID-19. Libraries were prepared by immunoSEQ multiplex PCR; TCRdb keeps only in-frame clonotypes and omits some of them. The sample includes roughly 270,000 clones, around 83% seen only once; the top ten take less than 5.5%. The source material was PBMCs or T cells enriched from blood (not recorded which). The source of these receptors is a man aged 35 to 55 who had been exposed to COVID-19.

This chain connects TRBV5-4 to TRBJ2-7, with TRBD1 matching 12 bases. The length of the CDR3 is 15 residues. CDR1 SGHNT and CDR2 YYREEE come from the germline V gene (reference sequence). V lost 2 bases and J lost 5; bases outside the gene matches: 5. The CDR3: CASSFVGQGAHEQYF. In nucleotides, the CDR3 is TGTGCCAGCAGCTTCGTGGGACAGGGGGCCCACGAGCAGTACTTC.

V gene TRBV18 combines with J gene TRBJ1-1; 7 bases are shared with TRBD1. V shed 6 bases, J shed 4 bases, and the junction held 14 bases outside the gene matches. The CDR3 has 16 amino acids. The germline CDR1 and CDR2 sequences are KGHSH and LQKENI. The CDR3 sequence is CASSPREGAGGTEAFF. The DNA for the CDR3 is TGTGCCAGCTCCCCCCGAGAGGGGGCTGGGGGCACTGAAGCTTTCTTT.

This sequence joins TRBV7-2 and TRBJ1-2; weak D call: TRBD1 (5 bases). The germline CDR1 and CDR2 sequences are SGHTA and FQGNSA. V was shortened by 0 bases and J by 3 bases, with 26 bases between the two germline ends. The CDR3 extends over 20 amino acids. CDR3 sequence: CASSLARGRVPLPPDYGYTF. The CDR3 DNA reads TGTGCCAGCAGCTTAGCGCGAGGCAGGGTTCCGCTCCCTCCTGACTATGGCTACACCTTC.

The chain employs TRBV2 and TRBJ2-6, with D unresolved. Trimming shortened V by 8 bases and J by 2 bases, and 16 bases separated the two germline ends. Germline CDR1 is SNHLY and CDR2 is FYNNEI. The CDR3 is made up of 16 amino acids. The CDR3 sequence: CASLRRGPPGANVLTF. As DNA, the CDR3 is TGTGCCAGCCTCCGCAGAGGCCCCCCTGGGGCCAACGTCCTGACTTTC.

V usage is TRBV3-1 (or the pseudogene TRBV3-2) and J usage is TRBJ2-4; D might be TRBD2 (5 bases). V was cut by 0 bases and J by 7 bases, with 13 bases left in between. CDR1 LGHDT and CDR2 YNNKEL come from the germline V gene (reference sequence). The CDR3 contains 15 residues. This chain's CDR3 is CASSQDSARMNIQYF. The CDR3, as DNA: TGTGCCAGCAGCCAAGATAGCGCGAGGATGAACATTCAGTACTTC.

This chain joins TRBV3-1 (or the pseudogene TRBV3-2) and TRBJ2-1, with 12 bases identical to TRBD2. CDR1 and CDR2 from the germline V gene are LGHDT and YNNKEL (reference sequence). Trimming at V came to 4 bases and at J to 12 bases, leaving 7 bases not matched to a gene. The CDR3 covers 14 residues. CDR3 sequence: CASSPSSGREWQFF. In nucleotides, the CDR3 is TGTGCCAGCAGCCCTTCTAGCGGGAGGGAATGGCAGTTCTTC.

V and J are TRBV9 and TRBJ2-7; weak D call: TRBD2 (6 bases). V was pared by 4 bases and J by 0 bases, with 20 bases between. Germline V CDR1 and CDR2: SGDLS, YYNGEE. The CDR3 is 17 residues long. The CDR3 is CASSTQVEYGSSYEQYF. In DNA form, the CDR3 reads TGTGCCAGCAGCACCCAAGTGGAGTACGGGAGCTCCTACGAGCAGTACTTC.

The rearrangement joins TRBV2 to TRBJ1-2, with 8 bases lining up with TRBD1. This CDR3 has 17 residues. Germline V gene sequence: CDR1 SNHLY, CDR2 FYNNEI. V lost 10 bases to trimming and J lost 3 bases; unmatched junction nucleotides: 19. CDR3 nucleotide sequence: TGTGCCACCGATGAGAAAAACCCGGGACAGGTCGACTATGGCTACACCTTC. Its translation: CATDEKNPGQVDYGYTF.

This clone appeared a single time. V usage is TRBV9 and J usage is TRBJ2-3, with 9 bases that match TRBD1. The V gene's germline CDR1 is SGDLS and CDR2 YYNGEE. This CDR3 has 14 residues. The V gene end was trimmed by 2 bases and the J gene end by 6 bases; junction bases not matched to a gene: 4. The CDR3 DNA reads TGTGCCAGCAGCGTGCAAACAGGGGGCGATACGCAGTATTTT. It yields the protein CASSVQTGGDTQYF.

The chain carries TRBV27 and TRBJ1-2, with 7 bases that match TRBD1. CDR3 size: 16 residues. The trim removed 5 bases at V and 4 bases at J, leaving 13 bases unmatched. Germline V CDR1 and CDR2: MNHEY, SMNVEV (reference sequence). The CDR3 bases are TGTGCCAGCAGTCAGCGACAGGGTCCATCCCCCTATGGCTACACCTTC. Residues: CASSQRQGPSPYGYTF.

The gene calls are TRBV30 and TRBJ1-2; TRBD1 matches at 10 bases. This CDR3 has 16 amino acids. The germline V gene has CDR1 GTSNPN and CDR2 SVGIG (reference sequence). With V trimmed by 6 bases and J by 3 bases, 13 bases remained unmatched. The CDR3 region has the DNA TGTGCCTGTGCCAAAAAGACAGGGGGCGGGTACTATGGCTACACCTTC. Translated, it gives CACAKKTGGGYYGYTF.

The chain joins TRBV3-1 (or the pseudogene TRBV3-2) to TRBJ2-7, with TRBD1 as a possible D gene (5 bases). Germline CDR1 reads LGHDT; CDR2 reads YNNKEL (reference sequence). This CDR3 has 12 amino acids. V was trimmed by 4 bases and J by 6 bases, leaving 10 bases between them. In nucleotides, the CDR3 is TGTGCCAGCAGCCGGACACCTACCGAGCAGTACTTC. The encoded protein is CASSRTPTEQYF.

The chain employs TRBV7-9 and TRBJ1-5; D is uncertain. V gave up 1 base and J gave up 11 bases, with 9 bases separating them. The CDR3 contains 12 residues. Germline CDR1 and CDR2: SEHNR and FQNEAQ (reference sequence). CDR3 bases: TGTGCCAGCAGCTTAGGGTCCTCGGCCCAGCATTTT. Translated: CASSLGSSAQHF.

The chain recombines TRBV7-3 with TRBJ2-1; 8 bases agree with TRBD2. The CDR3 sequence is 13 residues long. Germline CDR1 SGHTA, CDR2 FQGTGA. V lost 5 bases and J lost 8; bases outside the gene matches: 5. The CDR3 here is CASSQSGSYEQFF. CDR3 sequence (DNA): TGTGCCAGCAGCCAGAGCGGGAGCTATGAGCAGTTCTTC. The full variable domain, its missing parts supplied by reference TRBV7-3 and TRBJ2-1, is GAGVSQTPSNKVTEKGKYVELRCDPISGHTALYWYRQSLGQGPEFLIYFQGTGAADDSGLPNDRFFAVRPEGSVSTLKIQRTERGDSAVYLCASSQSGSYEQFFGPGTRLTVL.